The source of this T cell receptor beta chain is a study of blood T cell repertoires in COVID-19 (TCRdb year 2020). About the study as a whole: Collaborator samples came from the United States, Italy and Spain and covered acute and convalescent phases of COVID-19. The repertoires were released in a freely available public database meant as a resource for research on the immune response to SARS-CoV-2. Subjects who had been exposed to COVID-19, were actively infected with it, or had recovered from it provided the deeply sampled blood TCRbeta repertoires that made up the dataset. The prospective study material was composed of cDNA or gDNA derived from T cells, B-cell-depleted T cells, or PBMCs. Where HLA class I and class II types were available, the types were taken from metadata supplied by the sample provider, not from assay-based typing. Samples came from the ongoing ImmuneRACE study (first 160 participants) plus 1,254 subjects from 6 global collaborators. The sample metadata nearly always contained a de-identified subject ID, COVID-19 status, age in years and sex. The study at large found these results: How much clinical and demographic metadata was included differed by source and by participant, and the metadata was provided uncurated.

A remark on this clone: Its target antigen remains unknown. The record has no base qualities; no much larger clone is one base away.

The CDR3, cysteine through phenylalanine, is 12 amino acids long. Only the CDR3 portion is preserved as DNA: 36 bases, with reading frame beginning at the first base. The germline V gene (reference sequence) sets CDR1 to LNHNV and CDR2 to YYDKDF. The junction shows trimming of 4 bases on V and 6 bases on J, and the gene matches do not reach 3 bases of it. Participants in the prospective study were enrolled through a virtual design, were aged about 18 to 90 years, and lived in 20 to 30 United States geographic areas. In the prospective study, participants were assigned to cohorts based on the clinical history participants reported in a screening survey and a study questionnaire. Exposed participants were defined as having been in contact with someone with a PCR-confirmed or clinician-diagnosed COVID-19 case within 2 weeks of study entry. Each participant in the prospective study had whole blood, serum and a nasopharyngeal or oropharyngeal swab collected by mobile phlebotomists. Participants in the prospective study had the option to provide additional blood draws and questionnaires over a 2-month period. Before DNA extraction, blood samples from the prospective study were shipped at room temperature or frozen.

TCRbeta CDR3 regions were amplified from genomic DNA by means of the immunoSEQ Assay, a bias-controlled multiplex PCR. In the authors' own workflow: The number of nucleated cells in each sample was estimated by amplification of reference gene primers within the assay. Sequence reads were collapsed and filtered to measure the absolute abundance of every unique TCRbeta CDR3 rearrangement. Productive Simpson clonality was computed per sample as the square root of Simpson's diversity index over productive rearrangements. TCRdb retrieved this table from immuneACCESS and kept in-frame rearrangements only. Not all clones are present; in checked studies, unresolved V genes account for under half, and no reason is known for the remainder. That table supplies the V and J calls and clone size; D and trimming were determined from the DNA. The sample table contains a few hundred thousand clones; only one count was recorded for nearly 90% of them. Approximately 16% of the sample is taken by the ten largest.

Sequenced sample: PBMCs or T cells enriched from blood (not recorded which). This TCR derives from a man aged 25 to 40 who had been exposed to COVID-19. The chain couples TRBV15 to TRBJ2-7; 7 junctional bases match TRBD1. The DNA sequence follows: TGTGCCACCAGCACCTACAGGGGCGAGCAGTACTTC. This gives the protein CATSTYRGEQYF.